The T cell receptor (beta chain) described here comes from a study of breast tumors, draining lymph nodes, adjacent tissues. Regarding the study as a whole: The lymph node origin of tumor T cells was framed as consistent with a hypothesis, not demonstrated. Tumors had less TCR diversity than lymph nodes, more than nontumor tissue.

The V gene's germline CDR1 is SGHRS and CDR2 YFSETQ. V lost 9 bases to trimming and J lost 3 bases, with 14 bases between them. The CDR3 is 13 residues long. A single record per CDR3 protein comes from TCRdb applying MiXCR to the multiplex PCR reads. The sample has roughly 220,000 distinct CDR3 sequences, 30% to 35% seen once. Breast cancer patients provided tissue from their axillary draining lymph nodes. This clonotype has a count of ten or more. Its target is unknown. V usage is TRBV5-1 and J usage is TRBJ2-3; tentative D call: TRBD2 (6 bases). The receptor's source is a female donor with breast cancer. Some clones in this sample may be carry-over from other donors' samples. Material for sequencing was axillary lymph node tissue. The CDR3 protein is CATRRASTDTQYF. DNA of the CDR3: TGCGCCACTAGGAGGGCTTCAACAGATACGCAGTATTTT.